This T cell receptor (beta chain) was retrieved from a study of blood T cell repertoires in COVID-19. On the study more broadly: The samples span acute and convalescent COVID-19 from the United States, Italy and Spain. Sources were T cells, B-cell-depleted T cells, or PBMCs; the material itself was cDNA or gDNA.

CDR1 and CDR2 from the germline V gene are SNHLY and FYNNEI. Trimming removed 1 base from V and 6 bases from J, with 7 bases in between. The CDR3 totals 13 residues. Source study methods: Estimation of nucleated cell counts was performed using reference gene primer amplification. This table comes from immunoSEQ multiplex PCR, and its TCRdb copy is limited to in-frame clones, with some not included. V, J and clone size are those of that table, while D and trimming were read from the DNA. The sample consists of roughly 200,000 clones, around 90% of them appearing once. The clonotype comes from a man aged 50-60 years with acute or convalescent COVID-19. V gene TRBV2 combines with J gene TRBJ1-5; D uncertain. Sequencing input: peripheral blood. The chain's CDR3 is CASSEGAGQPQHF. The CDR3 DNA follows: TGTGCCAGCAGTGAAGGGGCAGGTCAGCCCCAGCATTTT.